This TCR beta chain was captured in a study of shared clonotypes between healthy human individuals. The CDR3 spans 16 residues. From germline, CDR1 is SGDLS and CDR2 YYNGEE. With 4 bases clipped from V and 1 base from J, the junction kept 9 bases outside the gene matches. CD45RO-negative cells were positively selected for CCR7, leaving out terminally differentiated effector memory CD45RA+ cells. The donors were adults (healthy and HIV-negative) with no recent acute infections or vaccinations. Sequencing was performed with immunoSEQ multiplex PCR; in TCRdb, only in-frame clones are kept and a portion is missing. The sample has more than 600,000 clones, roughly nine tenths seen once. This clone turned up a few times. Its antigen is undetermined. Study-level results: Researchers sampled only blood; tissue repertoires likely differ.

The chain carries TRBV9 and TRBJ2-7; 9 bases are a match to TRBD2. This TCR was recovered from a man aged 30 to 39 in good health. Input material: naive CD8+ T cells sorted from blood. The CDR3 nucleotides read TGTGCCAGCAGCATTCCGGGCGGGAGGGGATCCTACGAGCAGTACTTC. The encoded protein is CASSIPGGRGSYEQYF.